The 30 T cell receptor beta chains below all came from one sample that was sequenced in a study of T cell repertoires in cytomegalovirus infection. These receptors are not linked to any known antigen. TCRdb redid the calling of the reads with MiXCR, one entry per CDR3 protein. The sample lists roughly 500,000 distinct CDR3 sequences, 30% to 40% occurring once. Sequencing was performed on cultured PBMCs, taken from culture after CMV antigen stimulation. The receptors stem from a human donor in good health (CMV status not recorded). Some clones in this sample may be carry-over from other donors' samples.

CDR3 residues: CAISDPSAGGGAGELFF. The CDR3 nucleotides read TGTGCCATCAGTGATCCTTCAGCGGGAGGGGGAGCCGGGGAGCTGTTTTTT. This sequence joins TRBV10-3 and TRBJ2-2; 10 bases agree with TRBD2. Germline V lookup: CDR1 ENHRY, CDR2 SYGVKD. Trimming at V came to 3 bases and at J to 6 bases, leaving 10 bases not matched to a gene. This CDR3 contains 17 residues.

V gene TRBV6-2 or TRBV6-3 combines with J gene TRBJ2-1; 8 positions agree with TRBD2. The germline V gene encodes CDR1 MNHEY and CDR2 SVGEGT. V was pared by 2 bases and J by 6 bases, with 9 bases of the junction left unmatched. The CDR3 has 16 residues. Here the CDR3 reads CASSYISSGRTNEQFF. Written as DNA, the CDR3 is TGTGCCAGCAGTTACATCTCCAGCGGGAGAACCAATGAGCAGTTCTTC.

This clonotype has just a few counts. The rearrangement uses TRBV29-1 and TRBJ1-2, with D perhaps TRBD1 (5 bases). In germline, CDR1 is SQVTM, CDR2 ANQGSEA. There are 14 residues in the CDR3. With 3 bases removed from V and 2 bases from J, the gap between germline ends came to 13 bases. CDR3 sequence: CSVEFPTANYGYTF. The DNA for the CDR3 is TGCAGCGTTGAGTTCCCGACAGCAAACTATGGCTACACCTTC. Filled out from reference TRBV29-1 and TRBJ1-2, the complete variable domain reads SAVISQKPSRDICQRGTSLTIQCQVDSQVTMMFWYRQQPGQSLTLIATANQGSEATYESGFVIDKFPISRPNLTFSTLTVSNMSPEDSSIYLCSVEFPTANYGYTFGSGTRLTVV.

J is TRBJ2-7 and V is TRBV6-2 or TRBV6-3; TRBD1 might be the D (6 bases). Trimming stripped 5 bases from V and 0 bases from J, with 11 bases between. The CDR3 runs 14 residues. Germline loops: CDR1 MNHEY, CDR2 SVGEGT. This CDR3 is CASSVQGYSYEQYF. For the CDR3, the DNA is TGTGCCAGCAGTGTACAGGGATACTCCTACGAGCAGTACTTC.

This clonotype was recorded a few times. The chain has TRBV7-8 and TRBJ2-3; D remains ambiguous. Germline V gene data show CDR1 as SGHVS and CDR2 as FQNEAQ. The V and J ends lost 1 base and 4 bases respectively, with 9 bases between them. The CDR3 sequence is 14 residues long. CDR3 in DNA: TGTGCCAGCAGCTTAGAAGAAGCCCCAGATACGCAGTATTTT. As protein: CASSLEEAPDTQYF. Filled out from reference TRBV7-8 and TRBJ2-3, the complete variable domain reads GAGVSQSPRYKVAKRGQDVALRCDPISGHVSLFWYQQALGQGPEFLTYFQNEAQLDKSGLPSDRFFAERPEGSVSTLKIQRTQQEDSAVYLCASSLEEAPDTQYFGPGTRLTVL.

This clonotype was picked up a small number of times. This sequence joins TRBV6-1 and TRBJ2-7; no reliable D call. Germline V CDR1 and CDR2: MNHNS, SASEGT. The CDR3 contains 14 residues. V was cut by 6 bases and J by 0 bases, with 12 bases left in between. The CDR3 coding sequence is TGTGCCAGCAGCTCGGGTCCCCCCTCCTACGAGCAGTACGTC. Translated: CASSSGPPSYEQYV.

The CDR3 loop reads CATSRDTDNYGYTF. The CDR3 nucleotides are TGTGCCACCAGCAGAGACACCGATAACTATGGCTACACCTTC. The J gene is TRBJ1-2, the V gene TRBV15; D unresolved. V was clipped by 0 bases and J by 1 base, with 6 bases between them. Germline V gene data show CDR1 as LNHNV and CDR2 as YYDKDF (reference sequence). The CDR3 extends over 14 amino acids.

The J gene is TRBJ2-3, the V gene TRBV14, with 12 bases that match TRBD2. V shed 3 bases and J 0 bases; nucleotides not matched to a gene: 4. The V gene's germline CDR1 is SGHDN and CDR2 FVKESK. This CDR3 has 17 residues. CDR3 residues: CASSQVTSGRSTDTQYF. The DNA for the CDR3 is TGTGCCAGCAGCCAGGTTACTAGCGGGAGGAGCACAGATACGCAGTATTTT. The full variable domain, with the rest looked up from reference TRBV14 and TRBJ2-3, is EAGVTQFPSHSVIEKGQTVTLRCDPISGHDNLYWYRRVMGKEIKFLLHFVKESKQDESGMPNNRFLAERTGGTYSTLKVQPAELEDSGVYFCASSQVTSGRSTDTQYFGPGTRLTVL.

CDR3: CASSPPLRQGRESYTF. DNA of the CDR3: TGTGCCAGCAGCCCCCCATTAAGACAGGGCCGAGAATCCTACACCTTC. The chain carries TRBV7-9 and TRBJ1-2; TRBD1 agrees at 7 bases. CDR1 is SEHNR, CDR2 FQNEAQ, per germline (reference sequence). V trimming: 5 bases; J trimming: 10 bases; junction bases outside the gene matches: 19. CDR3 length: 16 residues.

This clonotype was seen only a few times. V usage is TRBV28 and J usage is TRBJ1-1, with TRBD1 matching 7 bases. Germline assignment: CDR1 MDHEN and CDR2 SYDVKM. Trimming cost V 4 bases and J 5 bases; bases outside gene matches: 7. This CDR3 spans 14 amino acids. The CDR3 region is CASSSYRGGTEAFF. The CDR3 DNA follows: TGTGCCAGCAGTTCCTACAGGGGTGGTACTGAAGCTTTCTTT.

The chain is built from TRBV12-3 or TRBV12-4 and TRBJ1-2; 7 bases match TRBD1. This CDR3 is 13 amino acids long. Trimming removed 5 bases from V and 5 bases from J; junction bases left unmatched: 5. The CDR3 loop is CASSQGQTYGYTF. The CDR3 nucleotides are TGTGCCAGCAGTCAGGGACAGACTTATGGCTACACCTTC.

The chain joins TRBV7-2 to TRBJ2-1, with TRBD2 as a possible D gene (6 bases). Germline V gene sequence: CDR1 SGHTA, CDR2 FQGNSA. The V gene lost 4 bases and the J gene lost 6 bases, with 13 bases spanning the gap. The CDR3 consists of 14 residues. CDR3 residues: CASSSTSRGNEQFF. CDR3 coding DNA: TGTGCCAGCAGCTCTACTAGCCGAGGCAATGAGCAGTTCTTC.

This clonotype appeared once. The rearrangement uses TRBV12-3 or TRBV12-4 and TRBJ1-1; D is possibly TRBD1 (6 bases). The CDR3 spans 15 residues. V was clipped by 2 bases and J by 4 bases, with 14 bases between them. DNA of the CDR3: TGTGCCAGCAGTTTATTCTTGGGGGCGATCACTGAAGCTTTCTTT. Protein: CASSLFLGAITEAFF.

J is TRBJ2-1 and V is TRBV19, with a tentative D call TRBD2 (6 bases). The CDR3 contains 14 residues. Germline lookup yields CDR1 LNHDA and CDR2 SQIVND (reference sequence). Trimming shortened V by 7 bases and J by 2 bases, and 12 bases separated the two germline ends. For the CDR3, the DNA is TGTGCCAGTAACGGGGGATACCCCTACAATGAGCAGTTCTTC. Translating it yields CASNGGYPYNEQFF.

The chain couples TRBV11-2 to TRBJ2-7; D ambiguous. V dropped 1 base and J dropped 7 bases, with 14 bases sitting between them. CDR3 length: 14 amino acids. Germline assignment: CDR1 SGHAT and CDR2 FQNNGV. CDR3 coding DNA: TGTGCCAGCAGCTTAGGTCAGATCTTTTGGGAGCAGTACTTC. Encoded protein: CASSLGQIFWEQYF.

This clonotype has at least ten counts. The genes are TRBV28 and TRBJ1-2; D call uncertain. Looked up from germline, CDR1 is MDHEN and CDR2 is SYDVKM. The CDR3 totals 13 residues. Trimming shortened V by 3 bases and J by 4 bases, and 9 bases separated the two germline ends. The CDR3 region is CASSFGKSYGYTF. In DNA, the CDR3 is TGTGCCAGCAGTTTCGGGAAAAGCTATGGCTACACCTTC.

In its sample, this clonotype was seen a few times. This chain links TRBV13 with TRBJ1-1, with a possible D match to TRBD1 (5 bases). The CDR3 sequence is 16 residues long. V gave up 4 bases and J gave up 2 bases, with 17 bases separating them. The germline V gene encodes CDR1 PRHDT and CDR2 FYEKMQ (reference sequence). The CDR3 DNA follows: TGTGCCAGCAGCTCGGGGCTTCAACGGACCAACACTGAAGCTTTCTTT. This encodes CASSSGLQRTNTEAFF.

The CDR3 here is CASRKTRGANVLTF. CDR3 in DNA: TGTGCCAGCAGGAAGACCAGGGGGGCCAACGTCCTGACTTTC. The rearrangement joins TRBV12-3 or TRBV12-4 to TRBJ2-6; no clear D gene. The CDR3 covers 14 residues. The V end lost 6 bases, the J end lost 4 bases, and 10 bases lay between the germline ends.

This clonotype was recorded a few times. The rearrangement joins TRBV19 to TRBJ2-1; 10 bases align to TRBD2. The CDR3 sequence is 14 residues long. V was clipped by 3 bases and J by 12 bases; unmatched bases: 8. Germline CDR1 and CDR2: LNHDA and SQIVND (reference sequence). The chain's CDR3 is CASSMWLAGAWQFF. The CDR3 nucleotides are TGTGCCAGTAGTATGTGGCTAGCGGGAGCTTGGCAGTTCTTC.

The sample holds many counts of this clonotype. The V and J genes are TRBV11-3 and TRBJ1-1; 7 bases agree with TRBD1. Per the germline V gene, CDR1 is SGHNT and CDR2 is YENEEA. V shed 0 bases and J 3 bases; nucleotides not matched to a gene: 7. The CDR3 extends over 16 amino acids. CDR3 residues: CASSLDEGAYDTEAFF. The CDR3 DNA reads as TGTGCCAGCAGCTTAGACGAGGGGGCCTACGACACTGAAGCTTTCTTT.

Notes on this clonotype: The junction shows a germline mismatch at one end, possibly a read error. The rearrangement joins TRBV7-9 to TRBJ2-1; 8 bases agree with TRBD2. Per the germline V gene, CDR1 is SEHNR and CDR2 is FQNEAQ (reference sequence). The CDR3 totals 17 residues. CDR3 amino acids: CASSRGGSGASYNGQFF. Here the CDR3 DNA reads TGTGCCAGCAGCCGCGGGGGTAGCGGGGCCTCCTACAATGGGCAGTTCTTC.

This chain links TRBV20-1 with TRBJ2-5, with 11 positions matching TRBD1. The CDR3 spans 15 residues. The V gene's germline CDR1 is DFQATT and CDR2 SNEGSKA (reference sequence). V dropped 6 bases and J dropped 4; count of bases not matched to a gene: 10. CDR3 nucleotides: TGCAGTGCCCTTCTGCGGACAGGGGGCGCAGAGACCCAGTACTTC. Residues: CSALLRTGGAETQYF.

V and J are TRBV7-2 and TRBJ1-3; no clear D gene. The germline CDR1 and CDR2 sequences are SGHTA and FQGNSA. Trimming took 5 bases from V and 8 from J, leaving 19 bases between them. The CDR3 length is 15 residues. The CDR3 DNA follows: TGTGCCAGCAGCCCTCGACCGATCTCTCGGGACACCATATATTTT. This sequence encodes CASSPRPISRDTIYF.

This clonotype came up a few times. The chain carries TRBV11-2 and TRBJ2-3; D might be TRBD2 (5 bases). V dropped 0 bases and J dropped 4 bases, with 11 bases sitting between them. The CDR3 is made up of 15 amino acids. Looked up from germline, CDR1 is SGHAT and CDR2 is FQNNGV. For the CDR3, the DNA is TGTGCCAGCAGCTTAGATAGGGCCGGGGCAGATACGCAGTATTTT. It translates to CASSLDRAGADTQYF.

This clonotype has only one observation. V gene TRBV2 combines with J gene TRBJ2-3; the match to TRBD2 covers 10 bases. The CDR3 is 17 amino acids. From germline, CDR1 is SNHLY and CDR2 FYNNEI. Trimming removed 5 bases from V and 2 bases from J; junction bases left unmatched: 10. The CDR3 nucleotides read TGTGCCAGCAGTACCAGACTAGCGGGTGAATACACAGATACGCAGTATTTT. Its translation: CASSTRLAGEYTDTQYF. The complete variable domain, with remaining parts taken from reference TRBV2 and TRBJ2-3, reads EPEVTQTPSHQVTQMGQEVILRCVPISNHLYFYWYRQILGQKVEFLVSFYNNEISEKSEIFDDQFSVERPDGSNFTLKIRSTKLEDSAMYFCASSTRLAGEYTDTQYFGPGTRLTVL.

The gene calls are TRBV28 and TRBJ2-7; the match to TRBD2 covers 7 bases. CDR1 is MDHEN, CDR2 SYDVKM, per germline. The CDR3 is 15 residues long. Germline trimming cut 5 bases from V and 4 bases from J; bases unmatched to any gene: 11. CDR3 nucleotides: TGTGCCAGCAGTCCCACTTCGCGGGAGAGTTACGAGCAGTACTTC. Protein product: CASSPTSRESYEQYF.

This clonotype was picked up many times. This chain links TRBV7-2 with TRBJ1-2; possible D gene TRBD1, 5 bases. Germline V gene data show CDR1 as SGHTA and CDR2 as FQGNSA. The CDR3 loop spans 12 amino acids. Trimming shortened V by 4 bases and J by 7 bases, and 10 bases separated the two germline ends. The CDR3 loop reads CASSSDRTGYTF. For the CDR3, the DNA is TGTGCCAGCAGCTCCGACAGAACTGGCTACACCTTC.

V gene TRBV7-2 combines with J gene TRBJ2-2; TRBD2 matches 8 bases. Germline trimming cut 8 bases from V and 1 base from J; bases unmatched to any gene: 3. From germline, CDR1 is SGHTA and CDR2 FQGNSA. CDR3 length: 14 residues. The CDR3 is CASRGGRNTGELFF. CDR3 coding DNA: TGTGCCAGCCGGGGGGGGAGGAACACCGGGGAGCTGTTTTTT.

This clonotype came up a few times. The chain joins TRBV25-1 to TRBJ2-4; 7 bases line up with TRBD1. The CDR3 has 17 residues. From germline, CDR1 is MGHDK and CDR2 SYGVNS. After removal of 8 bases from V and 0 bases from J, the junction contained 13 bases not matched to a gene. CDR3 nucleotide sequence: TGTGCCAGCTATCCCCGGGACAGTAAACTAGCCAAAAACATTCAGTACTTC. Its protein is CASYPRDSKLAKNIQYF.

This clonotype occurred a few times. The V gene is TRBV12-3 or TRBV12-4, the J gene TRBJ1-2; the D is unclear. The CDR3 loop spans 12 amino acids. The germline V and J ends were trimmed by 3 bases and 6 bases, with 8 bases remaining between them. The CDR3 reads CASSFRGHGYTF. The CDR3, as DNA: TGTGCCAGCAGTTTTCGTGGACATGGCTACACCTTC.